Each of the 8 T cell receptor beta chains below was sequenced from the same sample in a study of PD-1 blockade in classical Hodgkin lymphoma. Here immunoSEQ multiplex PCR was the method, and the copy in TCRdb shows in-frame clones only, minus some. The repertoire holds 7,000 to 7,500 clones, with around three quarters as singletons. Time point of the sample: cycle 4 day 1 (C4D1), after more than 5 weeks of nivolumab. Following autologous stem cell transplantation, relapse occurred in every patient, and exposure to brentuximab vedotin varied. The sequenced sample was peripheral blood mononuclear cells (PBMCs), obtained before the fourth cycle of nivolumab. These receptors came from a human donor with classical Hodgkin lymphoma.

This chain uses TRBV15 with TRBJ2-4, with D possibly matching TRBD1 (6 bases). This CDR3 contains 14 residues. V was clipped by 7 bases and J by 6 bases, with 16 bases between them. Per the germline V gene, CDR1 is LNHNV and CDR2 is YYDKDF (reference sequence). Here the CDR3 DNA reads TGTGCCACCACCCTGCCAGGGGCGCGAAACATTCAGTACTTC. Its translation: CATTLPGARNIQYF. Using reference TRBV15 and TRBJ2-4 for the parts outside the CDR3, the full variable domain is DAMVIQNPRYQVTQFGKPVTLSCSQTLNHNVMYWYQQKSSQAPKLLFHYYDKDFNNEADTPDNFQSRRPNTSFCFLDIRSPGLGDTAMYLCATTLPGARNIQYFGAGTRLSVL.

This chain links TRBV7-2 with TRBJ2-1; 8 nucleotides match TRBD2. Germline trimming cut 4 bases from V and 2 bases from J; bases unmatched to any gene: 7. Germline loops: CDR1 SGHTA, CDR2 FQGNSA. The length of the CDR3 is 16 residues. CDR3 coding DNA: TGTGCCAGCAGCTCCGGGGCTAGCGGGCCCTACAATGAGCAGTTCTTC. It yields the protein CASSSGASGPYNEQFF.

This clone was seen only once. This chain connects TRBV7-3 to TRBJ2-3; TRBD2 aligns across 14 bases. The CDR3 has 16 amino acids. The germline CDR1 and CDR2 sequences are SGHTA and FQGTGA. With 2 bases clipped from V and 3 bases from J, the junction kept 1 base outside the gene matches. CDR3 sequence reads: CASSLGLAGGTDTQYF. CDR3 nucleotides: TGTGCCAGCAGCTTAGGACTAGCGGGAGGAACAGATACGCAGTATTTT.

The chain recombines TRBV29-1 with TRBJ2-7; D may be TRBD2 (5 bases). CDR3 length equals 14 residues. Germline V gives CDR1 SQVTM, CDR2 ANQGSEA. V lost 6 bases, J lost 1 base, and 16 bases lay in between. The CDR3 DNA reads TGCAGCGTCAACCACGGGGTTTCGTCCTACGAGCAGTACTTC. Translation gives CSVNHGVSSYEQYF.

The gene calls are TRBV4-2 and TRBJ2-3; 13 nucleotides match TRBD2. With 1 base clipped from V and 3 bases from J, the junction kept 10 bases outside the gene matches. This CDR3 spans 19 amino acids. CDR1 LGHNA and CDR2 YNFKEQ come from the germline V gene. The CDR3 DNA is TGTGCCAGCAGCCAAGTCCGGACTAGCGGGAGCCGAGTAACAGATACGCAGTATTTT. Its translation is CASSQVRTSGSRVTDTQYF.

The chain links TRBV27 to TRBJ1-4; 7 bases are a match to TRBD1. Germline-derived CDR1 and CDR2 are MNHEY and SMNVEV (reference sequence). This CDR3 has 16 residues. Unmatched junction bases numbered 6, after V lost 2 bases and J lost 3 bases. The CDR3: CASSLVAGGANEKLFF. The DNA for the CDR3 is TGTGCCAGCAGTTTAGTGGCAGGGGGGGCTAATGAAAAACTGTTTTTT.

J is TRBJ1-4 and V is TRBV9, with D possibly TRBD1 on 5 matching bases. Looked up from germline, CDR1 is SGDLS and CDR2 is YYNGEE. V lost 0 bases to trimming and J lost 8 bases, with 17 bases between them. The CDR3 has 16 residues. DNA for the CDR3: TGTGCCAGCAGCGTAGACGGGGATGGGGCGGGCGAAAAACTGTTTTTT. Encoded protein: CASSVDGDGAGEKLFF.

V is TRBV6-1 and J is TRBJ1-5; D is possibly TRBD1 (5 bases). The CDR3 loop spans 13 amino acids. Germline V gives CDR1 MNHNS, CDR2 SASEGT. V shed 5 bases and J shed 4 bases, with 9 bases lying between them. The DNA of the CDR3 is TGTGCCAGCAGTTGGGCAGGGAATCAGCCCCAGCATTTT. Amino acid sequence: CASSWAGNQPQHF.